The 20 T cell receptor beta chains in this list originate from one sample, sequenced in a study of shared clonotypes between healthy human individuals. Using immunoSEQ multiplex PCR, the repertoire was profiled, and TCRdb retains in-frame clones only, with some absent. The data contain hundreds of thousands of clones, roughly 72% of them singletons. Sequencing used memory CD4+ T cells sorted from blood. The subset was: CD45RA-negative fraction. Receptors were obtained from a woman aged 30 to 39 in good health.

Remarks on this clone: Other nucleotide sequences from this sample produce the same CDR3. V is TRBV6-1 and J is TRBJ2-7, with 11 bases lining up with TRBD2. This CDR3 has 16 amino acids. CDR1 is MNHNS and CDR2 is SASEGT in the germline V gene. V lost 3 bases and J lost 1; bases outside the gene matches: 5. CDR3 in DNA: TGTGCCAGCAGTGAGCGACGACTAGCGGGGTCCTACGAGCAGTACTTC. Protein: CASSERRLAGSYEQYF.

The chain is built from TRBV27 and TRBJ1-2; tentatively, D is TRBD1 (5 bases). From germline, CDR1 is MNHEY and CDR2 SMNVEV (reference sequence). The CDR3 has 15 amino acids. V was pared by 5 bases and J by 1 base, with 14 bases between. CDR3 DNA sequence: TGTGCCAGCAGTAGTGTGACAGACAATAACTATGGCTACACCTTC. Protein: CASSSVTDNNYGYTF.

The V gene is TRBV5-1, the J gene TRBJ2-7; 16 bases align to TRBD2. Germline loops: CDR1 SGHRS, CDR2 YFSETQ. The CDR3 is 14 amino acids. The V and J ends lost 4 bases and 9 bases, in that order; junction bases with no gene match: 4. The CDR3 sequence is CASSAGLAGGRQYF. DNA of the CDR3: TGCGCCAGCAGCGCGGGACTAGCGGGAGGGCGGCAGTACTTC.

The chain is built from TRBV6-5 and TRBJ2-5, with TRBD2 matching over 7 bases. The CDR3 contains 14 residues. V gave up 5 bases and J gave up 5 bases; unmatched junction bases: 8. In germline, CDR1 is MNHEY, CDR2 SVGAGI. The CDR3 protein is CASSENLAVETQYF. DNA of the CDR3: TGTGCCAGCAGTGAGAATCTAGCGGTCGAGACCCAGTACTTC.

This sequence joins TRBV30 and TRBJ2-2, with D perhaps matching TRBD1 (6 bases). The V gene's germline CDR1 is GTSNPN and CDR2 SVGIG (reference sequence). The CDR3 is made up of 14 amino acids. Trimming pared 2 bases from V and 3 bases from J, leaving 10 bases between. DNA of the CDR3: TGTGCCTGGAGTAGGGGGTGGGACACCGGGGAGCTGTTTTTT. Translating gives CAWSRGWDTGELFF.

This chain links TRBV6-1 with TRBJ1-3; 7 bases are shared with TRBD1. Germline CDR1 reads MNHNS; CDR2 reads SASEGT. V was clipped by 6 bases and J by 14 bases; unmatched bases: 19. The CDR3 contains 15 residues. The CDR3: CASRELGDSGKVVYF. The CDR3, as DNA: TGTGCCAGCAGAGAGCTAGGGGACAGCGGCAAGGTGGTATATTTT.

For the CDR3, the DNA is TGTGCCAGCAGCTTACCTGGATTCTACGAGCAGTACTTC. It codes for CASSLPGFYEQYF. This rearrangement joins TRBV28 to TRBJ2-7; D not resolved. V lost 6 bases and J 3 bases, leaving 12 bases between the germline ends. Germline values: CDR1 MDHEN, CDR2 SYDVKM. CDR3 length equals 13 residues.

This clone was found once. The rearrangement uses TRBV19 and TRBJ2-1, with TRBD2 identical over 13 bases. Germline-derived CDR1 and CDR2 are LNHDA and SQIVND (reference sequence). With 10 bases clipped from V and 6 bases from J, the junction kept 12 bases outside the gene matches. This CDR3 comprises 16 residues. Written as DNA, the CDR3 is TGTGCCACCACTCCCGGAACTAGCGGGAGGGGCAATGAGCAGTTCTTC. Protein sequence: CATTPGTSGRGNEQFF.

V gene TRBV25-1 combines with J gene TRBJ1-2, with D possibly being TRBD1 (6 bases). The CDR3 is 13 amino acids. Germline V lookup: CDR1 MGHDK, CDR2 SYGVNS. Trimming shortened V by 2 bases and J by 8 bases, and 12 bases separated the two germline ends. CDR3 in amino acids: CASSEAGAGGYTF. The CDR3 DNA is TGTGCCAGCAGTGAAGCGGGGGCGGGCGGCTACACCTTC.

V and J are TRBV10-1 and TRBJ2-3; D is ambiguous. The CDR3 consists of 12 residues. The germline V gene encodes CDR1 WNHNN and CDR2 SYGVQD (reference sequence). The V gene lost 6 bases and the J gene lost 0 bases, with 4 bases spanning the gap. CDR3 residues: CASSQSTDTQYF. The DNA for the CDR3 is TGCGCCAGCAGCCAGAGCACAGATACGCAGTATTTT.

The chain has TRBV15 and TRBJ1-5; TRBD1 is a possible D gene (6 bases). CDR1 is LNHNV, CDR2 YYDKDF, per germline (reference sequence). Trimming removed 0 bases from V and 3 bases from J, with 12 bases in between. CDR3 length equals 16 residues. The CDR3 coding sequence is TGTGCCACCAGCAGAGATTCCAGGGGAAACAATCAGCCCCAGCATTTT. This codes for CATSRDSRGNNQPQHF.

The rearrangement joins TRBV11-3 to TRBJ1-1, with D unresolved. Germline loops: CDR1 SGHNT, CDR2 YENEEA. The CDR3 extends over 14 amino acids. The V and J ends lost 5 bases and 3 bases respectively, with 13 bases between them. The CDR3 protein is CASSLSGRDTEAFF. CDR3 bases: TGTGCCAGCAGCCTGAGTGGGCGGGACACTGAAGCTTTCTTT.

The genes are TRBV18 and TRBJ1-4, with 7 bases matching TRBD1. The CDR3 loop spans 16 amino acids. Trimming cost V 3 bases and J 0 bases; bases outside gene matches: 4. Per germline, CDR1 KGHSH and CDR2 LQKENI. In nucleotides, the CDR3 is TGTGCCAGCTCACCTCGGGACAGCTCAACTAATGAAAAACTGTTTTTT. Translated, it gives CASSPRDSSTNEKLFF. The entire variable domain, with the rest obtained from reference TRBV18 and TRBJ1-4, is as follows: NAGVMQNPRHLVRRRGQEARLRCSPMKGHSHVYWYRQLPEEGLKFMVYLQKENIIDESGMPKERFSAEFPKEGPSILRIQQVVRGDSAAYFCASSPRDSSTNEKLFFGSGTQLSVL.

The chain couples TRBV9 to TRBJ1-1; D not resolved. The CDR3 is 15 amino acids. Trimming removed 2 bases from V and 1 base from J, with 12 bases in between. CDR1 is SGDLS and CDR2 is YYNGEE in the germline V gene. Here the CDR3 reads CASSVGGWRNTEAFF. CDR3 DNA sequence: TGTGCCAGCAGCGTGGGAGGGTGGCGGAACACTGAAGCTTTCTTT.

This clone has just one count. This chain uses TRBV10-1 with TRBJ2-3; the match to TRBD2 covers 7 bases. The CDR3 is 16 residues long. The V gene end was trimmed by 4 bases and the J gene end by 7 bases; junction bases not matched to a gene: 14. In germline, CDR1 is WNHNN, CDR2 SYGVQD (reference sequence). CDR3 in amino acids: CASSGNRTSRTYTQYF. CDR3 DNA sequence: TGCGCCAGCAGTGGGAACCGGACTAGTAGGACTTATACGCAGTATTTT.

As concerns this clone: The germline gene is not matched at one end of the junction; a read error may be the cause. The rearrangement joins TRBV15 to TRBJ1-4; 8 bases fit TRBD1. CDR3 length equals 16 residues. The germline V gene has CDR1 LNHNV and CDR2 YYDKDF (reference sequence). The CDR3 bases are TGTGCCGCCAGCAGAGGTGACAGGGGAAGGAGTGAAAAACTGTTTTTT. It is translated as CAASRGDRGRSEKLFF.

Only a few counts were recorded for this clone. The V gene is TRBV28, the J gene TRBJ2-6, with 7 bases aligning to TRBD1. The V gene end was trimmed by 5 bases and the J gene end by 2 bases; junction bases not matched to a gene: 0. CDR1 is MDHEN, CDR2 SYDVKM, per germline. This CDR3 is 14 amino acids long. The CDR3 reads CASSDRAGANVLTF. For the CDR3, the DNA is TGTGCCAGCAGTGACAGGGCTGGGGCCAACGTCCTGACTTTC.

This rearrangement joins TRBV6-6 to TRBJ2-1, with D perhaps being TRBD1 or TRBD2 (5 bases each). This CDR3 is 14 amino acids long. Germline CDR1 reads MNHNY; CDR2 reads SVGAGI (reference sequence). V lost 6 bases and J lost 9, with 18 bases in between. CDR3 sequence (DNA): TGTGCCAGCAGACACGGGACCCAGGTGGTTGAGCAGTTCTTC. Amino acids: CASRHGTQVVEQFF.

The chain carries TRBV6-1 and TRBJ2-5; D possibly corresponds to TRBD1 (6 bases). Germline loops: CDR1 MNHNS, CDR2 SASEGT. The CDR3 sequence is 13 residues long. The V end lost 10 bases, the J end lost 1 base, and 13 bases lay between the germline ends. The CDR3 DNA sequence: TGTGCCACCCACAGGGTCTTCCAAGAGACCCAGTACTTC. It is translated as CATHRVFQETQYF.

The CDR3 DNA follows: TGCGCCAGCAGCTTTCAGGGCCCGGGAGGGACAGATACGCAGTATTTT. It specifies CASSFQGPGGTDTQYF. V gene TRBV5-1 combines with J gene TRBJ2-3; TRBD2 aligns across 8 bases. Germline CDR1 and CDR2: SGHRS and YFSETQ. The CDR3 spans 16 residues. Losses at the gene ends were 2 bases for V and 3 bases for J; bases not matched to a gene: 8. Based on the CDR3 plus reference TRBV5-1 and TRBJ2-3, the full variable domain is KAGVTQTPRYLIKTRGQQVTLSCSPISGHRSVSWYQQTPGQGLQFLFEYFSETQRNKGNFPGRFSGRQFSNSRSEMNVSTLELGDSALYLCASSFQGPGGTDTQYFGPGTRLTVL.